The 5 T cell receptor beta chains in this list originate from one sample, sequenced in a study of blood T cells in healthy people across ages. The second PCR ran roughly 7 to 11 cycles with a sample-barcoded 5' primer and J-beta primers. TCRdb re-analysed the 5' RACE reads in MiXCR, keeping a single row per CDR3 protein. The table records around 1,800,000 distinct CDR3 sequences, roughly two fifths of them present only once. Sequencing was done on a sample of blood. These receptors came from a human donor in good health.

This rearrangement joins TRBV4-3 to TRBJ2-5, with D possibly being TRBD2 (6 bases). The CDR3 runs 15 residues. The germline CDR1 and CDR2 sequences are LGHNA and YSLEER. The germline V and J ends were trimmed by 4 bases and 0 bases, with 12 bases remaining between them. CDR3 protein: CASSRPRDYQETQYF. DNA for the CDR3: TGCGCCAGCAGCCGCCCTCGGGACTACCAAGAGACCCAGTACTTC.

V gene TRBV7-2 combines with J gene TRBJ1-2; D is uncertain. This CDR3 has 13 residues. CDR1 SGHTA and CDR2 FQGNSA come from the germline V gene. V was clipped by 3 bases and J by 4 bases, with 9 bases between them. The DNA of the CDR3 is TGTGCCAGCAGCTTCGACGGACCCTATGGCTACACCTTC. Translating it yields CASSFDGPYGYTF. The full variable domain, completed using reference TRBV7-2 and TRBJ1-2, is GAGVSQSPSNKVTEKGKDVELRCDPISGHTALYWYRQSLGQGLEFLIYFQGNSAPDKSGLPSDRFSAERTGGSVSTLTIQRTQQEDSAVYLCASSFDGPYGYTFGSGTRLTVV.

There are a few counts of this clonotype. The chain is built from TRBV11-2 and TRBJ2-3; a weak D match, TRBD2 (6 bases). Germline assignment: CDR1 SGHAT and CDR2 FQNNGV. The V end lost 2 bases, the J end lost 5 bases, and 17 bases lay between the germline ends. This CDR3 has 16 residues. The CDR3 region is CASSLRRGGAGDTQYF. The CDR3 region has the DNA TGTGCCAGCAGCTTACGTCGTGGGGGAGCGGGAGATACGCAGTATTTT.

This rearrangement joins TRBV20-1 to TRBJ2-3; 7 positions agree with TRBD1. Looked up from germline, CDR1 is DFQATT and CDR2 is SNEGSKA (reference sequence). Germline trimming cut 1 base from V and 6 bases from J; bases unmatched to any gene: 7. The CDR3 contains 14 residues. This CDR3 is CSARAGTVMDTQYF. CDR3 in DNA: TGCAGTGCTAGAGCAGGGACAGTTATGGATACGCAGTATTTT.

The V and J genes are TRBV7-9 and TRBJ1-2, with 7 bases matching TRBD1. CDR1 SEHNR and CDR2 FQNEAQ come from the germline V gene (reference sequence). This CDR3 has 15 residues. Trimming removed 0 bases from V and 8 bases from J; junction bases left unmatched: 9. Here the CDR3 reads CASSLAPGGQRGYTF. The CDR3 DNA sequence: TGTGCCAGCAGCTTAGCCCCAGGGGGGCAGAGAGGCTACACCTTC.